The 8 T cell receptor beta chains in this list originate from one sample, sequenced in a study of early T cells in non-severe SARS-CoV-2 infection. TCRdb reprocessed the 5' RACE reads with MiXCR, giving one entry per CDR3 protein. The table has tens of thousands of distinct CDR3 sequences, about 16% seen once. Source material: whole blood. The origin of the receptors is an adult who was a healthcare worker with PCR-confirmed SARS-CoV-2 infection or an uninfected control (not recorded which).

The CDR3 protein is CASSGRTNEQYF. CDR3 nucleotides: TGTGCCAGCAGCGGGCGGACAAACGAGCAGTACTTC. The V gene is TRBV7-6, the J gene TRBJ2-7; possible D gene TRBD1, 5 bases. Deletions cut 5 bases from V and 5 bases from J, with 10 bases between. This CDR3 is 12 amino acids long. CDR1 and CDR2 from the germline V gene are SGHVS and FNYEAQ.

The chain carries TRBV29-1 and TRBJ2-3; 7 bases line up with TRBD2. This CDR3 has 13 amino acids. Trimming cost V 7 bases and J 6 bases; bases outside gene matches: 10. CDR1 is SQVTM, CDR2 ANQGSEA, per germline. In nucleotides, the CDR3 is TGCAGCGCCGAGGTCGGGGGGACGGATACGCAGTATTTT. Translated: CSAEVGGTDTQYF.

V usage is TRBV19 and J usage is TRBJ2-7, with 7 positions matching TRBD1. Per the germline V gene, CDR1 is LNHDA and CDR2 is SQIVND (reference sequence). V was pared by 1 base and J by 0 bases, with 3 bases of the junction left unmatched. The CDR3 runs 15 residues. In DNA form, the CDR3 reads TGTGCCAGTAGTATAGGCCCAGGGGGCTCCTACGAGCAGTACTTC. This translates into CASSIGPGGSYEQYF.

The chain links TRBV4-1 to TRBJ1-2; D gene uncertain. Germline V CDR1 and CDR2: MGHRA, YSYEKL. The CDR3 is made up of 17 amino acids. Between the trimmed V and J ends, which lost 4 bases and 0 bases, there was a span of 18 bases. Here the CDR3 reads CASSPGIGRRANYGYTF. The CDR3 DNA reads TGCGCCAGCAGCCCAGGAATAGGCCGTCGCGCTAACTATGGCTACACCTTC.

The V call is TRBV5-1, the J call TRBJ1-5; D is unclear. From germline, CDR1 is SGHRS and CDR2 YFSETQ. The CDR3 contains 13 residues. Trimming left V 7 bases short and J 3 bases short, with 11 bases between. The CDR3 is CASSVLPNQPQHF. The CDR3 nucleotides read TGCGCCAGCTCGGTCCTCCCCAATCAGCCCCAGCATTTT.

This clonotype was observed a few times. The rearrangement joins TRBV6-2 or TRBV6-3 to TRBJ2-1; 9 bases agree with TRBD2. V lost 5 bases, J lost 5 bases, and 13 bases stayed unmatched. The CDR3 contains 17 residues. Germline-derived CDR1 and CDR2 are MNHEY and SVGEGT. DNA of the CDR3: TGTGCCAGCAGTCCTAGGGCTAGCGGGACGAGGAACAATGAGCAGTTCTTC. Its translation is CASSPRASGTRNNEQFF.

The table lists this clonotype with many counts. The rearrangement links TRBV6-5 to TRBJ2-7, with 13 bases matching TRBD2. V lost 5 bases and J lost 3; bases outside the gene matches: 4. The CDR3 has 15 residues. CDR1 is MNHEY and CDR2 is SVGAGI in the germline V gene. CDR3: CASSRTSGGSYEQYF. The CDR3 DNA follows: TGTGCCAGCAGTAGGACTAGCGGGGGAAGCTACGAGCAGTACTTC.

In its sample, this clonotype was seen many times. The V gene is TRBV20-1, the J gene TRBJ1-1; D is undetermined. Trimming removed 1 base from V and 7 bases from J, with 13 bases in between. Per the germline V gene, CDR1 is DFQATT and CDR2 is SNEGSKA (reference sequence). The CDR3 loop spans 13 amino acids. CDR3 residues: CSARVQEGLEAFF. CDR3 bases: TGCAGTGCTAGAGTTCAGGAGGGCCTTGAAGCTTTCTTT.